These 13 T cell receptor beta chains originate from one sample sequenced in a study of OX40 agonist ivuxolimab in advanced cancers. The data were produced by immunoSEQ multiplex PCR, yet TCRdb's version contains in-frame clones alone and is incomplete. Here the sample spans more than 65,000 clones, 85% being singletons. Specimen: CD4+ or CD8+ T cells sorted from blood, collected in a trial of the OX40 agonist ivuxolimab. Every receptor here comes from an adult with an advanced solid tumor such as melanoma, head and neck, liver or kidney cancer.

The chain couples TRBV5-8 to TRBJ1-4; no firm D call. The CDR3 runs to 14 residues. The ends were cut back, 6 bases at V and 6 bases at J, with 15 bases in the middle. Germline V CDR1 and CDR2: SGHTS, YDEGEE. DNA for the CDR3: TGTGCCAGCACCCTCGTGCAGAGAGATGAAAAACTGTTTTTT. This codes for CASTLVQRDEKLFF.

Details on this clone: The sample carries other DNA sequences with the same CDR3. This chain uses TRBV5-1 with TRBJ1-1, with no clear D. The germline V gene has CDR1 SGHRS and CDR2 YFSETQ. This CDR3 spans 14 amino acids. V lost 0 bases, J lost 0 bases, and 6 bases lay in between. CDR3 sequence reads: CASSLGGMNTEAFF. The CDR3 nucleotides are TGCGCCAGCAGCTTGGGAGGGATGAACACTGAAGCTTTCTTT. Complete variable domain (other parts from reference TRBV5-1 and TRBJ1-1): KAGVTQTPRYLIKTRGQQVTLSCSPISGHRSVSWYQQTPGQGLQFLFEYFSETQRNKGNFPGRFSGRQFSNSRSEMNVSTLELGDSALYLCASSLGGMNTEAFFGQGTRLTVV.

The chain recombines TRBV15 with TRBJ2-3; 10 nucleotides line up with TRBD2. The CDR3 extends over 15 amino acids. V trimming: 0 bases; J trimming: 9 bases; junction bases outside the gene matches: 6. Germline V CDR1 and CDR2: LNHNV, YYDKDF (reference sequence). CDR3 loop: CATSREEREGETQYF. DNA of the CDR3: TGTGCCACCAGCAGAGAGGAGCGGGAGGGCGAGACGCAGTATTTT.

This sequence joins TRBV29-1 and TRBJ1-1, with 11 bases identical to TRBD1. The CDR3 contains 14 residues. Germline CDR1 reads SQVTM; CDR2 reads ANQGSEA. V trimming: 7 bases; J trimming: 5 bases; junction bases outside the gene matches: 9. CDR3 amino acids: CSAAGQGAGTEAFF. DNA of the CDR3: TGCAGCGCCGCCGGACAGGGGGCGGGTACTGAAGCTTTCTTT. Filled out from reference TRBV29-1 and TRBJ1-1, the complete variable domain reads SAVISQKPSRDICQRGTSLTIQCQVDSQVTMMFWYRQQPGQSLTLIATANQGSEATYESGFVIDKFPISRPNLTFSTLTVSNMSPEDSSIYLCSAAGQGAGTEAFFGQGTRLTVV.

The rearrangement links TRBV5-4 to TRBJ1-1; 7 bases agree with TRBD1. This CDR3 is 14 amino acids long. V trimming: 3 bases; J trimming: 0 bases; junction bases outside the gene matches: 2. Germline CDR1 reads SGHNT; CDR2 reads YYREEE (reference sequence). CDR3 DNA: TGTGCCAGCAGCTACGACAGGGTGAACACTGAAGCTTTCTTT. It translates to CASSYDRVNTEAFF.

About this clone: The junction differs from germline at one of its ends, possibly a read error. The chain joins TRBV7-9 to TRBJ1-1; TRBD1 matches 8 bases. Germline lookup yields CDR1 SEHNR and CDR2 FQNEAQ (reference sequence). The CDR3 is 13 amino acids. Here the CDR3 reads CAGSGQGGTEAFF. In nucleotides, the CDR3 is TGTGCCGGCAGCGGACAGGGAGGCACTGAAGCTTTCTTT. Looking up the rest from reference TRBV7-9 and TRBJ1-1 gives the full variable domain: DTGVSQNPRHKITKRGQNVTFRCDPISEHNRLYWYRQTLGQGPEFLTYFQNEAQLEKSRLLSDRFSAERPKGSFSTLEIQRTEQGDSAMYLCAGSGQGGTEAFFGQGTRLTVV.

The chain has TRBV2 and TRBJ2-5, with 7 positions matching TRBD2. Germline assignment: CDR1 SNHLY and CDR2 FYNNEI. This CDR3 spans 14 amino acids. Trimming cost V 6 bases and J 3 bases; bases outside gene matches: 7. The CDR3 bases are TGTGCCAGCAGGGCGGGAGTCGGGAAAGAGACCCAGTACTTC. It codes for CASRAGVGKETQYF.

The chain links TRBV19 to TRBJ2-5, with 14 bases aligning to TRBD2. After removal of 5 bases from V and 4 bases from J, the junction contained 12 bases not matched to a gene. Germline V gene sequence: CDR1 LNHDA, CDR2 SQIVND (reference sequence). CDR3 length: 18 amino acids. This CDR3 reads CASSLRLAGGQIRETQYF. As DNA, the CDR3 is TGTGCCAGTAGTCTGCGACTAGCGGGAGGGCAAATTCGAGAGACCCAGTACTTC. Using reference TRBV19 and TRBJ2-5 for the parts outside the CDR3, the full variable domain is DGGITQSPKYLFRKEGQNVTLSCEQNLNHDAMYWYRQDPGQGLRLIYYSQIVNDFQKGDIAEGYSVSREKKESFPLTVTSAQKNPTAFYLCASSLRLAGGQIRETQYFGPGTRLLVL.

The chain couples TRBV5-8 to TRBJ2-5; no reliable D call. The CDR3 extends over 15 amino acids. Trimming shortened V by 0 bases and J by 4 bases, and 13 bases separated the two germline ends. Germline CDR1 and CDR2: SGHTS and YDEGEE. CDR3 nucleotides: TGTGCCAGCAGCTTGGCCGTTTCGTTTACAGAGACCCAGTACTTC. Translated, it gives CASSLAVSFTETQYF.

The V gene is TRBV5-1, the J gene TRBJ2-2; 9 bases match TRBD1. CDR1 is SGHRS, CDR2 YFSETQ, per germline. This CDR3 comprises 16 residues. V gave up 2 bases and J gave up 3 bases; unmatched junction bases: 5. The CDR3 DNA is TGCGCCAGCAGCTTCACAGGGGGCCGGGACACCGGGGAGCTGTTTTTT. It yields the protein CASSFTGGRDTGELFF.

This clone was detected only a few times. The chain employs TRBV4-1 and TRBJ2-1, with TRBD2 as a possible D gene (6 bases). The CDR3 extends over 15 amino acids. Germline V gene sequence: CDR1 MGHRA, CDR2 YSYEKL. Trimming left V 1 base short and J 2 bases short, with 9 bases between. DNA for the CDR3: TGCGCCAGCAGCCAAGTGCGCGGGGCCTACAATGAGCAGTTCTTC. Translating it yields CASSQVRGAYNEQFF.

The chain is built from TRBV18 and TRBJ2-5; no firm D call. Germline V gene sequence: CDR1 KGHSH, CDR2 LQKENI. This CDR3 spans 14 amino acids. V lost 3 bases and J 1 base, leaving 9 bases between the germline ends. This chain's CDR3 is CASSPGWGQETQYF. The CDR3, as DNA: TGTGCCAGCTCACCGGGGTGGGGCCAAGAGACCCAGTACTTC.

This clone was recorded only once. This chain links TRBV5-1 with TRBJ1-2; a weak D match, TRBD1 (6 bases). V was cut by 0 bases and J by 4 bases, with 13 bases left in between. This CDR3 is built from 15 residues. Germline V gene data show CDR1 as SGHRS and CDR2 as YFSETQ. The CDR3 spells CASSLEQGVGYGYTF. The CDR3, as DNA: TGCGCCAGCAGCTTGGAACAGGGAGTTGGCTATGGCTACACCTTC.